This TCR beta chain emerged from a study of T cell responses to AZD1222 COVID-19 vaccine. Study observations and caveats: Females outnumbered males among donors, who were mostly white British; clonal diversity was possibly underestimated. Breadth and depth of Spike-specific TCRs rose after two AZD1222 doses.

Produced via immunoSEQ multiplex PCR; TCRdb's table is partial and in-frame only. The sample gives around 120,000 clones, roughly nine tenths of which show up once; approximately 2.6% is in the top ten. Trimming removed 5 bases at V and 2 bases at J, with 12 bases between. Germline V gene data show CDR1 as SGHTA and CDR2 as FQGTGA. CDR3 length: 14 amino acids. Concerning this clone: The target antigen is unknown.

Sequenced material: peripheral blood, taken 28 days after the second AZD1222 dose. The clonotype comes from an adult who received the AZD1222 COVID-19 vaccine. This chain links TRBV7-3 with TRBJ1-1; D is undetermined. In DNA, the CDR3 is TGTGCCAGCAGCCCCACGGACGTCAACACTGAAGCTTTCTTT. The encoded protein is CASSPTDVNTEAFF. Variable domain in full (rest from reference TRBV7-3 and TRBJ1-1): GAGVSQTPSNKVTEKGKYVELRCDPISGHTALYWYRQSLGQGPEFLIYFQGTGAADDSGLPNDRFFAVRPEGSVSTLKIQRTERGDSAVYLCASSPTDVNTEAFFGQGTRLTVV.